These 13 T cell receptor beta chains share one sample of origin, sequenced in a study of blood T cell repertoires in COVID-19. Only in-frame clones appear in the TCRdb table, and some are missing; sequencing was by immunoSEQ multiplex PCR. The table includes about 140,000 clones, 88% detected once. Sequencing input: peripheral blood. These receptors were collected from a man aged 45-60 years with active or convalescent COVID-19.

This clone was recorded a few times. The chain couples TRBV7-9 to TRBJ1-2; 12 bases line up with TRBD1. Per the germline V gene, CDR1 is SEHNR and CDR2 is FQNEAQ (reference sequence). CDR3 size: 13 residues. J lost 8 bases, V lost 5 bases, and 3 bases had no gene match. In nucleotides, the CDR3 is TGTGCCAGCAGCCGCGGGACAGGGGGCGGCTACACCTTC. This translates into CASSRGTGGGYTF.

V gene TRBV19 combines with J gene TRBJ2-7, with 8 bases aligning to TRBD2. The V and J ends lost 5 bases and 2 bases, in that order; junction bases with no gene match: 8. The CDR3 covers 15 residues. Germline V gives CDR1 LNHDA, CDR2 SQIVND (reference sequence). As DNA, the CDR3 is TGTGCCAGTAGTTTCGCCGGGAGGGACGCCTACGAGCAGTACTTC. Its translation is CASSFAGRDAYEQYF. Variable domain in full (rest from reference TRBV19 and TRBJ2-7): DGGITQSPKYLFRKEGQNVTLSCEQNLNHDAMYWYRQDPGQGLRLIYYSQIVNDFQKGDIAEGYSVSREKKESFPLTVTSAQKNPTAFYLCASSFAGRDAYEQYFGPGTRLTVT.

J is TRBJ2-1 and V is TRBV6-6; 10 positions match TRBD1. The CDR3 spans 15 residues. J was trimmed by 5 bases and V by 6 bases; bases with no gene match: 7. CDR1 and CDR2 (germline): MNHNY, SVGAGI (reference sequence). This chain's CDR3 is CASRARQGANNEQFF. CDR3 DNA: TGTGCCAGCAGGGCCCGACAGGGGGCAAACAATGAGCAGTTCTTC.

The chain has TRBV27 and TRBJ2-7; 10 bases map to TRBD1. Germline CDR1 reads MNHEY; CDR2 reads SMNVEV (reference sequence). CDR3 length: 19 amino acids. The V segment lost 2 bases and the J segment 0 bases; nucleotides outside the gene matches: 13. The CDR3 DNA follows: TGTGCCAGCAGTTTAGGGGCCCTTGGACAGGGGGGGAGCTCCTACGAGCAGTACTTC. Translation gives CASSLGALGQGGSSYEQYF.

This clone has a single count. The genes are TRBV19 and TRBJ2-5, with 8 bases matching TRBD2. The V gene end was trimmed by 1 base and the J gene end by 4 bases; junction bases not matched to a gene: 5. The length of the CDR3 is 15 residues. The germline V gene has CDR1 LNHDA and CDR2 SQIVND (reference sequence). The CDR3 protein is CASSIGLAGPETQYF. The CDR3 nucleotides are TGTGCCAGTAGTATAGGTCTAGCGGGCCCAGAGACCCAGTACTTC.

The V call is TRBV9, the J call TRBJ2-3, with 9 bases aligning to TRBD2. V gave up 6 bases and J gave up 3 bases; unmatched junction bases: 8. Germline CDR1 is SGDLS and CDR2 is YYNGEE. The CDR3 extends over 15 amino acids. CDR3 sequence reads: CASNRAGGETDTQYF. Written as DNA, the CDR3 is TGTGCCAGCAACAGAGCGGGAGGTGAGACAGATACGCAGTATTTT. Together with reference TRBV9 and TRBJ2-3, the CDR3 gives the full variable domain: DSGVTQTPKHLITATGQRVTLRCSPRSGDLSVYWYQQSLDQGLQFLIQYYNGEERAKGNILERFSAQQFPDLHSELNLSSLELGDSALYFCASNRAGGETDTQYFGPGTRLTVL.

The rearrangement joins TRBV2 to TRBJ1-1; weak D call: TRBD1 (6 bases). V dropped 2 bases and J dropped 4 bases, with 11 bases sitting between them. The CDR3 consists of 14 residues. Germline V gene lookup returns CDR1 SNHLY and CDR2 FYNNEI. CDR3 sequence (DNA): TGTGCCAGCAGTGAAACAGGGTTCGGCACTGAAGCTTTCTTT. Translation: CASSETGFGTEAFF. The entire variable domain, with the rest obtained from reference TRBV2 and TRBJ1-1, is as follows: EPEVTQTPSHQVTQMGQEVILRCVPISNHLYFYWYRQILGQKVEFLVSFYNNEISEKSEIFDDQFSVERPDGSNFTLKIRSTKLEDSAMYFCASSETGFGTEAFFGQGTRLTVV.

The chain joins TRBV4-1 to TRBJ2-5; the D gene is possibly TRBD1 (6 bases). Per the germline V gene, CDR1 is MGHRA and CDR2 is YSYEKL. The CDR3 contains 13 residues. Trimming removed 5 bases from V and 5 bases from J, with 12 bases in between. CDR3 in DNA: TGCGCCAGCAGCGAGACAGGTTTGGAGACCCAGTACTTC. This codes for CASSETGLETQYF.

V usage is TRBV19 and J usage is TRBJ1-6; 9 bases fit TRBD1. Germline CDR1 and CDR2: LNHDA and SQIVND (reference sequence). The V and J ends lost 5 bases and 7 bases, in that order; junction bases with no gene match: 3. This CDR3 comprises 14 residues. The CDR3 sequence: CASSATGGNSPLHF. The CDR3 DNA reads TGTGCCAGTAGTGCTACAGGGGGCAATTCACCCCTCCACTTT.

The CDR3 here is CASSPARVRQETQYF. The CDR3 region has the DNA TGTGCCAGCAGTCCGGCCCGGGTCCGCCAAGAGACCCAGTACTTC. The V gene is TRBV7-2, the J gene TRBJ2-5; D unclear. Germline CDR1 SGHTA, CDR2 FQGNSA. The CDR3 sequence is 15 residues long. V shed 6 bases and J shed 1 base, with 15 bases lying between them.

V is TRBV29-1 and J is TRBJ2-1, with 14 positions matching TRBD2. From germline, CDR1 is SQVTM and CDR2 ANQGSEA. This CDR3 region has 16 residues. Trimming removed 2 bases from V and 3 bases from J; junction bases left unmatched: 3. The CDR3 DNA reads as TGCAGCGTTGAACGGACTAGCGGGAGGCACTACAATGAGCAGTTCTTC. Translated: CSVERTSGRHYNEQFF.

The V call is TRBV11-2, the J call TRBJ2-7, with D unresolved. Trimming removed 4 bases from V and 7 bases from J, with 8 bases in between. This CDR3 contains 11 residues. CDR1 and CDR2 from the germline V gene are SGHAT and FQNNGV. Here the CDR3 reads CASSYPQEQYF. CDR3 nucleotide sequence: TGTGCCAGCAGCTACCCCCAGGAGCAGTACTTC.

The chain carries TRBV11-2 and TRBJ2-5, with D possibly TRBD1 on 6 matching bases. V was cut by 0 bases and J by 5 bases, with 10 bases left in between. CDR1 is SGHAT, CDR2 FQNNGV, per germline. The CDR3 has 14 amino acids. The CDR3: CASSLDRGVETQYF. In DNA, the CDR3 is TGTGCCAGCAGCTTAGACAGGGGCGTTGAGACCCAGTACTTC. Full variable domain (missing parts from reference TRBV11-2 and TRBJ2-5): EAGVAQSPRYKIIEKRQSVAFWCNPISGHATLYWYQQILGQGPKLLIQFQNNGVVDDSQLPKDRFSAERLKGVDSTLKIQPAKLEDSAVYLCASSLDRGVETQYFGPGTRLLVL.